These T cell receptor beta chains were read from a single sample in a study of blood T cell repertoires in COVID-19. Method: immunoSEQ multiplex PCR; TCRdb's copy keeps in-frame clones and lacks some. The table shows approximately 200,000 clones, with about 87% occurring only once. Sequenced: PBMCs or T cells enriched from blood (not recorded which). The source of these receptors is a man aged 18 to 35 with acute COVID-19. The CDR3 runs from the conserved cysteine through the conserved F or W. A D gene is named only where the DNA matches it firmly. For some rows the clone size is stated as once, few or many, or as a class when expanded; others skip it.

13 TRBD2 TRBJ2-7 NA TRBV29-1 TGCAGCGTTGAAGGCGGGAGTGGCTACGAGCAGTACTTC CSVEGGSGYEQYF
16 TRBD2 TRBJ2-1 NA TRBV4-2 TGTGCCAGCAGCCAGGCCTCCGCGGGAGGGTGGGATGAGCAGTTCTTC CASSQASAGGWDEQFF
14 NA TRBJ2-1 NA TRBV5-7 TGTGCCAGCAGCTTGGGGTCAGGGATAAATGAGCAGTTCTTC CASSLGSGINEQFF
15 TRBD1 TRBJ1-2 NA TRBV6-1 TGTGCCAGCAGTGAAGGGGTTGACAGGGTTGATGGCTACACCTTC CASSEGVDRVDGYTF
15 NA TRBJ2-3 NA TRBV30 TGTGCCTGGAGTGTACCGGCGGGCAGCACAGATACGCAGTATTTT CAWSVPAGSTDTQYF
17 NA TRBJ2-3 NA TRBV21-1 TGTGCCAGCAGCAACGGTTGCCTAGCGGGAGGATGGGATACGCAGTATTTT CASSNGCLAGGWDTQYF
15 TRBD2 TRBJ2-5 NA TRBV11-2 TGTGCCAGCAGCTTAGAGCTACGGGGGGTGGAGACCCAGTACTTC CASSLELRGVETQYF
14 TRBD1 TRBJ1-2 NA TRBV12-5 TGTGCTAGTGGCCTAACAGGGGCTAACTATGGCTACACCTTC CASGLTGANYGYTF
14 NA TRBJ2-1 once TRBV5-1 TGCGCCAGCAGCTTGGGACAGCCGTTCAATGAGCAGTTCTTC CASSLGQPFNEQFF
12 NA TRBJ1-2 NA TRBV9 TGTGCCAGCAGCTCTCAGGGTACGGGCTACACCTTC CASSSQGTGYTF
15 NA TRBJ1-3 NA TRBV13 TGTGCCAGCAGCCACACCGAGGACAGCCGAAACACCATATATTTT CASSHTEDSRNTIYF
12 NA TRBJ1-2 NA TRBV29-1 TGCAGCGTTGATATGGACTTTTCGGGCTACACCTTC CSVDMDFSGYTF
12 NA TRBJ1-1 NA TRBV2 TGTGCCAGCAGTGATCGCGACACTGAAGCTTTCTTT CASSDRDTEAFF
16 TRBD1 TRBJ1-4 NA TRBV7-2 TGTGCCAGCAGCGCCCAAGGACAGGGGGCAGTTGAAAAACTGTTTTTT CASSAQGQGAVEKLFF
18 NA TRBJ1-2 NA TRBV2 TGTGCCAGCAGTGAAGTCACGATCTGGGGGGGGGCCGACTATGGCTACACCTTC CASSEVTIWGGADYGYTF
13 NA TRBJ2-3 NA TRBV5-4 TGTGCCAGCAGTTCCCAGGGGACAGATACGCAGTATTTT CASSSQGTDTQYF
13 NA TRBJ2-7 NA TRBV12-3/TRBV12-4 TGTGCCAGCAGTTTGGACTCCATCTACGAGCAGTACTTC CASSLDSIYEQYF
14 NA TRBJ2-5 NA TRBV11-3 TGTGCCAGCAGCCCTTGGACAACCCAAGAGACCCAGTACTTC CASSPWTTQETQYF
14 TRBD2 TRBJ2-7 NA TRBV4-2 TGTGCCAGCAGCCATTGGGGGGGAGACTACGAGCAGTACTTC CASSHWGGDYEQYF
14 NA TRBJ2-1 few TRBV11-3 TGTGCCAGCAGCTTTTCCTACTCCTACAATGAGCAGTTCTTC CASSFSYSYNEQFF
15 TRBD1 TRBJ1-1 NA TRBV7-2 TGTGCCAGCAGCTTTGGGACAGGGAGTTTCGCTGAAGCTTTCTTT CASSFGTGSFAEAFF
15 TRBD1 TRBJ2-7 NA TRBV25-1 TGTGCCAGCAGCAACCGGGACAGGGACTCCCACGAGCAGTACTTC CASSNRDRDSHEQYF
13 TRBD2 TRBJ2-1 NA TRBV2 TGTGCCGGAGCGGGACTAGCGAGGAATGAGCAGTTCTTC CAGAGLARNEQFF
16 TRBD2 TRBJ2-5 NA TRBV12-5 TGTGCTAGTGGTTTGGGGCTGCTAGCGGAACAAGAGACCCAGTACTTC CASGLGLLAEQETQYF
16 NA TRBJ2-7 NA TRBV28 TGTGCCAGCAGTATCCCTGGACAGATGACAATAGGCGAGCAGTACTTC CASSIPGQMTIGEQYF
15 TRBD2 TRBJ2-1 once TRBV7-9 TGTGCCAGCAGCTTGACTAGCGGGAGCCGGAAAGAGCAGTTCTTC CASSLTSGSRKEQFF
16 TRBD2 TRBJ2-1 NA TRBV7-7 TGTGCTAGCAGTACGACTAGCGGGAGCTCCTACAATGAGCAGTTCTTC CASSTTSGSSYNEQFF
14 TRBD2 TRBJ2-1 NA TRBV27 TGTGCCAGCGGTCGACTAGCGGGACTCAATGAGCAGTTCTTC CASGRLAGLNEQFF
14 TRBD1 TRBJ1-1 NA TRBV19 TGTGCCAGTAGTATACAGGGGGCGAACACTGAAGCTTTCTTT CASSIQGANTEAFF
17 TRBD2 TRBJ2-2 NA TRBV5-1 TGCGCCAGCAGCTTGGCTGGTAGCGGGAGAGTGGCCGGGGAGCTGTTTTTT CASSLAGSGRVAGELFF
15 TRBD2 TRBJ2-7 NA TRBV9 TGTGCCAGCAGCGTAGAAATTAGCGGGTCCTACGAGCAGTACTTC CASSVEISGSYEQYF
13 NA TRBJ2-7 once TRBV6-5 TGTGCCAGCAGTCTCGGACAGTCCTACGAGCAGTACTTC CASSLGQSYEQYF
13 NA TRBJ2-5 NA TRBV28 TGTGCCAGCAGTTTGAGCCATACGCGAGACCAGTACTTC CASSLSHTRDQYF
15 TRBD2 TRBJ2-7 NA TRBV19 TGTGCCAGTAGTATGGGGACTAGCGGGACCTACGAGCAGTACTTC CASSMGTSGTYEQYF
13 NA TRBJ2-1 NA TRBV19 TGTGCCAGTAGTATGCGGGCCGGGAATGAGCAGTTCTTC CASSMRAGNEQFF
16 NA TRBJ1-1 NA TRBV7-9 TGTGCCAGCAGCCCACCCGAATCAGGGCTGAACACTGAAGCTTTCTTT CASSPPESGLNTEAFF
16 NA TRBJ2-4 NA TRBV25-1 TGTGCCAGCAGTGAGGGCCTACAGTCCCCGGGGATCATTCAGTACTTC CASSEGLQSPGIIQYF
13 NA TRBJ2-7 NA TRBV21-1 TGTGCCAGCAGCCCTAGGGGGCTGAGAGAGCAGTACTTC CASSPRGLREQYF
12 NA TRBJ2-3 NA TRBV10-1 TGCGCCAGCAGTGATTCTCCAGATACGCAGTATTTT CASSDSPDTQYF
14 TRBD1 TRBJ1-2 NA TRBV9 TGTGCCAGCAGCTCCGGGACAGATATATATGGCTACACCTTC CASSSGTDIYGYTF
14 NA TRBJ2-7 NA TRBV28 TGTGCCAGCAGTTTAATGGAACAGGGCGTGTGGCAGTACTTC CASSLMEQGVWQYF
16 TRBD1 TRBJ1-4 NA TRBV25-1 TGTGCCAGCAGTGGATCACAGGGGGCGGTTAGGGAAAAACTGTTTTTT CASSGSQGAVREKLFF
15 TRBD1 TRBJ1-1 NA TRBV28 TGTGCCAGCAGTTTAAGGGGGCGATCGAACACTGAAGCTTTCTTT CASSLRGRSNTEAFF
15 NA TRBJ2-3 NA TRBV18 TGTGCCAGCTCACCACTCCTAGCGAGCACAGATACGCAGTATTTT CASSPLLASTDTQYF
13 TRBD1 TRBJ2-1 few TRBV5-1 TGCGCCAGCAGCGCGACAGGGAATAATGAGCAGTTCTTC CASSATGNNEQFF
13 NA TRBJ2-1 NA TRBV25-1 TGTGCCAGCACTGGCGGCTCCTACAATGAGCAGTTCTTC CASTGGSYNEQFF
17 TRBD1 TRBJ2-7 NA TRBV28 TGTGCCAGCAGTTCCGGGACAGAACGGATCCTCATCTACGAGCAGTACTTC CASSSGTERILIYEQYF
15 NA TRBJ1-3 NA TRBV9 TGTGCCAGCAGCCCCCCGGAGGGGACCGGAAACACCATATATTTT CASSPPEGTGNTIYF
15 TRBD1 TRBJ2-7 once TRBV4-1 TGCGCCAGCAGCCAAGAGACAGGGGTTGTCGGCGAGCAGTACTTC CASSQETGVVGEQYF
17 NA TRBJ1-3 NA TRBV28 TGTGCCAGCAGTGCCGCCGCGGGGGGGCGGTCTGGAAACACCATATATTTT CASSAAAGGRSGNTIYF
15 NA TRBJ1-5 NA TRBV12-5 TGTGCTAGTGGTCCGATGACAGATAGCAATCAGCCCCAGCATTTT CASGPMTDSNQPQHF
13 NA TRBJ1-2 NA TRBV5-1 TGCGCCAGCAGCTTGGCTGTAGACTATGGCTACACCTTC CASSLAVDYGYTF
14 NA TRBJ2-7 NA TRBV2 TGTGCCAGCAGTGACGGGACGGGGGACTACGAGCAGTACTTC CASSDGTGDYEQYF
15 NA TRBJ1-4 few TRBV2 TGTGCCAGCGCGCGAGGGTTGGGGTTGGGTGAAAAACTGTTTTTT CASARGLGLGEKLFF
15 NA TRBJ2-7 NA TRBV6-5 TGTGCCAGCAGTTACTCATCTCGGGACACCTACGAGCAGTACTTC CASSYSSRDTYEQYF
14 TRBD1 TRBJ1-2 once TRBV6-5 TGTGCCAGCAGTCCCACAGGGGGCGCGGATGGCTACACCTTC CASSPTGGADGYTF
13 TRBD2 TRBJ2-7 NA TRBV10-3 TGTGCCATCGGGAGGGAGGAACGAAAGCAGCAGTACTTC CAIGREERKQQYF